This is a list of T cell receptor beta chains from one sample in a study of OX40 agonist ivuxolimab in advanced cancers. The method was immunoSEQ multiplex PCR; TCRdb's version includes in-frame clones alone and lacks a portion of them. The sample has tens of thousands of clones; roughly 83% are singletons. The sample here was CD4+ or CD8+ T cells sorted from blood, taken in a trial of the OX40 agonist ivuxolimab. All receptors come from an adult with an advanced solid tumor such as melanoma, head and neck, liver or kidney cancer. Both conserved end residues are trimmed from each CDR3. Each record gives: CDR3 protein, J gene, V gene, CDR3 length.

cdr3_aa: ASGRSYVLT; j_call: TRBJ2-6; v_call: TRBV12-5; cdr3_length: 9
cdr3_aa: ASSLATGQGTYEQY; j_call: TRBJ2-7; v_call: TRBV11-2; cdr3_length: 14
cdr3_aa: ASSSIQGNANYGYT; j_call: TRBJ1-2; v_call: TRBV19; cdr3_length: 14
cdr3_aa: ASSPASLSSYNEQF; j_call: TRBJ2-1; v_call: TRBV18; cdr3_length: 14
cdr3_aa: ASSLENQGRYGYT; j_call: TRBJ1-2; v_call: TRBV5-5; cdr3_length: 13
cdr3_aa: AISDTNQPQH; j_call: TRBJ1-5; v_call: TRBV10-3; cdr3_length: 10
cdr3_aa: ASSPVGASTDTQY; j_call: TRBJ2-3; v_call: TRBV7-3; cdr3_length: 13
cdr3_aa: ASSLGTAPTDTQY; j_call: TRBJ2-3; v_call: TRBV5-4; cdr3_length: 13
cdr3_aa: ASRTSDGYLGEQY; j_call: TRBJ2-7; v_call: TRBV6-1; cdr3_length: 13
cdr3_aa: AISESRENYEQY; j_call: TRBJ2-7; v_call: TRBV10-3; cdr3_length: 12
cdr3_aa: ASSTDRAEAF; j_call: TRBJ1-1; v_call: TRBV5-1; cdr3_length: 10
cdr3_aa: ASSSPERGGSETQY; j_call: TRBJ2-5; v_call: TRBV7-2; cdr3_length: 14
cdr3_aa: ASSQDTGMRGGYT; j_call: TRBJ1-2; v_call: TRBV4-3; cdr3_length: 13
cdr3_aa: ASSPPGLAGGTDTQY; j_call: TRBJ2-3; v_call: TRBV7-2; cdr3_length: 15
cdr3_aa: ASSDFQEAEAF; j_call: TRBJ1-1; v_call: TRBV4-2; cdr3_length: 11